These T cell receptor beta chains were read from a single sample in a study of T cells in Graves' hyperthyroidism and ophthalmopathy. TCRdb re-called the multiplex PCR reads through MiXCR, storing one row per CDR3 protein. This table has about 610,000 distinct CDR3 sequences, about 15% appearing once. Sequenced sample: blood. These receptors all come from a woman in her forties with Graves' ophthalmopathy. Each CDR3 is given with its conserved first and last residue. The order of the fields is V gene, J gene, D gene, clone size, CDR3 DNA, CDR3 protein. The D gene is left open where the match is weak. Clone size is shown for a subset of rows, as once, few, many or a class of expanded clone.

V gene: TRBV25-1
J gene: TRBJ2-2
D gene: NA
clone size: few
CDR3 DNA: TGTGCCAGCAGTGAAAGAGGAGGGGCTGGCGGGGAGCTGTTTTTT
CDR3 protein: CASSERGGAGGELFF

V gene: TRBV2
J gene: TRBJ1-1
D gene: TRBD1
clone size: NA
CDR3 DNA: TGTGCCAGCGGAGGTACAGGGGGCCGCACTGAAGCTTTCTTT
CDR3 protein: CASGGTGGRTEAFF

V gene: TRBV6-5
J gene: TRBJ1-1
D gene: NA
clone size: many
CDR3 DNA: TGTGCCAGCAGTTACTCGAGCAGGGCGAACACTGAAGCTTTCTTT
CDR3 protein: CASSYSSRANTEAFF

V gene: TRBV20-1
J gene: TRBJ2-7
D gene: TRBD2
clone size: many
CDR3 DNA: TGCAGTGCCCCGTGGACTAGCGGGAGAGGCAACGAGCAGTACTTC
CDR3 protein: CSAPWTSGRGNEQYF

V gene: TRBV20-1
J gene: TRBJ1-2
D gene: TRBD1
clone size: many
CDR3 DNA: TGCAGTGCTAGAGTCCCGGGACAGGGAATTAACTATGGCTACACCTTC
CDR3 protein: CSARVPGQGINYGYTF

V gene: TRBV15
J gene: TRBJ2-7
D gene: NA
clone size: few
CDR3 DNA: TGTGCCACCAGCAGAGACCGCCCAGGCTCCTACGAGCAGTACTTC
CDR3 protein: CATSRDRPGSYEQYF

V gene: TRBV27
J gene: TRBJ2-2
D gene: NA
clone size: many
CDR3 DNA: TGTGCCAGCAGTTTCTGGGGCGTCGGGGAGCTGTTTTTT
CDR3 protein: CASSFWGVGELFF

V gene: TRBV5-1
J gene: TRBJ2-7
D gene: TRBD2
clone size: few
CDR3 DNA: TGCGCCAGCACCCCCGGGGGGTTTGGGTACGAGCAGTACTTC
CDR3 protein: CASTPGGFGYEQYF

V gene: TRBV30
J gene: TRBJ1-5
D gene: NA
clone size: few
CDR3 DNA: TGTGCCTGGAGAGATCCGGGACACAATCAGCCCCAGCATTTT
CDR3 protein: CAWRDPGHNQPQHF

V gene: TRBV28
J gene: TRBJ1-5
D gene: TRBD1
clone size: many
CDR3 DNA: TGTGCCAGCAGTTGGGGACAGACTAGCAATCAGCCCCAGCATTTT
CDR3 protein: CASSWGQTSNQPQHF

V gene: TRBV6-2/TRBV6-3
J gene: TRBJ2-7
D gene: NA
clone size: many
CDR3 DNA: TGTGCCAGCAGTTACCCCGCAGGGCTCGGCGTCCACGAGCAGTACTTC
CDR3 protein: CASSYPAGLGVHEQYF

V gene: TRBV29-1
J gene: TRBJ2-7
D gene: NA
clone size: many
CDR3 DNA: TGCAGCGTTGAATTCGTCAAATCACCCTACGAGCAGTACTTC
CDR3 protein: CSVEFVKSPYEQYF

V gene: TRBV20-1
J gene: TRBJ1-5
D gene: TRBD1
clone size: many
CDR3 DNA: TGCAGTGCTAGAGACCCGATGAGGGGGCGGGATCAGCCCCAGCATTTT
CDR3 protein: CSARDPMRGRDQPQHF

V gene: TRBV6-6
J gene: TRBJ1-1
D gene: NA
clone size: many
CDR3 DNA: TGTGCCAGCAGGTTCGGGGGGAACACTGAAGCTTTCTTT
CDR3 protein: CASRFGGNTEAFF

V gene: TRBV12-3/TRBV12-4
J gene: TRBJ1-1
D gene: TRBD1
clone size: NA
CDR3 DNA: TGTGCCAGCAGTTTAGGCCAGACAGGGATGGGGGCTGAAGCTTTCTTT
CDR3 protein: CASSLGQTGMGAEAFF

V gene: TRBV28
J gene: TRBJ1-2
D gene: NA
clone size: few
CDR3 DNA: TGTGCCAGCAGTCCCGAGGGACTCTATGGCTACACCTTC
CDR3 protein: CASSPEGLYGYTF

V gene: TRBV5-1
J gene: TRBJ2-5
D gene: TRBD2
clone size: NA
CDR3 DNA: TGCGCCAGCAGCTTGGGGACTAGCGGGAATCGGATCCAAGAGACCCAGTACTTC
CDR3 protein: CASSLGTSGNRIQETQYF

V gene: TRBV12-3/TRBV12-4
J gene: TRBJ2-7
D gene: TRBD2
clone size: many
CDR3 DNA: TGTGCCAGCAGTTTAGAAGCGGGATTGGAAGAGCAGTACTTC
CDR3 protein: CASSLEAGLEEQYF

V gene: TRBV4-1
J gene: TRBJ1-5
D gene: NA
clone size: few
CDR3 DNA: TGCGCCAGCAGCCAATTGGCCGGTGTTGGCAATCAGCCCCAGCATTTT
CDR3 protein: CASSQLAGVGNQPQHF

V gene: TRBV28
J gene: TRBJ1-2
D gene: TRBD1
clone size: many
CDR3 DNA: TGTGCCAGCAGTCCTCGATTGACAGGGAACTATGGCTACACCTTC
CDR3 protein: CASSPRLTGNYGYTF

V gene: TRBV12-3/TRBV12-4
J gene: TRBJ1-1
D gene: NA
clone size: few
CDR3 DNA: TGTGCCAGCAGTTTATCAGGTGGGGAGGGGGCTGAAGCTTTCTTT
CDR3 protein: CASSLSGGEGAEAFF

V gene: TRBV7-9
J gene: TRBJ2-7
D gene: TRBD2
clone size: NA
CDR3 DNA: TGTGCCAGCAGCTTACGTCTGGGCGGGAGCGACGAGCAGTACTTC
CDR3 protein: CASSLRLGGSDEQYF

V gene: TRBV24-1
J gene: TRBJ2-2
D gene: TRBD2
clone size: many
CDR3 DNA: TGTGCCACCAGTGACCCGAGCGGGAGAGGGACCGGGGAGCTGTTTTTT
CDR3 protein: CATSDPSGRGTGELFF

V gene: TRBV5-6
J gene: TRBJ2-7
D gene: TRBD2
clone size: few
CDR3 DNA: TGTGCCAGCAGCTTTCCAATTAGCGGGACTTCCTACGAGCAGTACTTC
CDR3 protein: CASSFPISGTSYEQYF

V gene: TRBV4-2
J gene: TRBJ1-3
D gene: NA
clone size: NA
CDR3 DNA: TGTGCCAGCAGCCAAGTCTTATTCTCTGGAAACACCATATATTTT
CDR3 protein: CASSQVLFSGNTIYF

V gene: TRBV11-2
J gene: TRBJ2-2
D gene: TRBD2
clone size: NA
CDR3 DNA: TGTGCCAGCAGCTCCAAGACTAGCGGGAGAAGAGGGGAGCTGTTTTTT
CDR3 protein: CASSSKTSGRRGELFF

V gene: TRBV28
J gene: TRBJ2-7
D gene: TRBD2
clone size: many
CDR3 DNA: TGTGCCAGCTTCCCGACTAGCGGTACCTACGAGCAGTACTTC
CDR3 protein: CASFPTSGTYEQYF

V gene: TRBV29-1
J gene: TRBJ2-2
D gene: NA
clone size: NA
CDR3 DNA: TGCAGCGTCGCCCGACTTGGAGCCGAGGACGGGGAGCTGTTTTTT
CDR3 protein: CSVARLGAEDGELFF

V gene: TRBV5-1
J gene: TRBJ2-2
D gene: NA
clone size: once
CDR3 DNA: TGCACCAGCAGCTTGGTGGGGACCAGGGTCGCCGGGGAGCTGTTTTTT
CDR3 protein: CTSSLVGTRVAGELFF

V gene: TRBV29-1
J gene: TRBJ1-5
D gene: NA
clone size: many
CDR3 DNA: TGCAGCGTTGCTGGGGTCAATCAGCCCCAGCATTTT
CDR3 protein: CSVAGVNQPQHF

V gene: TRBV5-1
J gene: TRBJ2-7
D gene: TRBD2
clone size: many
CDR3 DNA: TGCGCCAGCAGCTTTATGACTAGCGGGACTGACGAGCAGTACTTC
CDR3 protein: CASSFMTSGTDEQYF

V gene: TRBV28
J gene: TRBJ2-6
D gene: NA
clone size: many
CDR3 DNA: TGTGCCAGCAGGCAATCACAAAAGGGGAAGGGGGCCAACGTCCTGACTTTC
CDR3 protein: CASRQSQKGKGANVLTF

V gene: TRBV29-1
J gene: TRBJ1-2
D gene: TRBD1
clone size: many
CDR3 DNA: TGCAGCGTTGGGGACAGGGGTGCCTATGGCTACACCTTC
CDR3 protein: CSVGDRGAYGYTF

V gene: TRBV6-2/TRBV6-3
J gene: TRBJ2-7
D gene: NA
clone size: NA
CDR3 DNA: TGTGCCAGCGGAAATCCACTAGTCCCCTACGAGCAGTACTTC
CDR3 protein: CASGNPLVPYEQYF

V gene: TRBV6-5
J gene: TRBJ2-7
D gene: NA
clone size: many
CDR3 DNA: TGTGCCAGCAGCCGACCCGACATATACGAGCAGTACTTC
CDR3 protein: CASSRPDIYEQYF

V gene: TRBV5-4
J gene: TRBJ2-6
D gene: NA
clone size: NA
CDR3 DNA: TGTGCCAGCAGCCTTTTCCCGGCCGGGGCCAACGTCCTGACTTTC
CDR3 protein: CASSLFPAGANVLTF

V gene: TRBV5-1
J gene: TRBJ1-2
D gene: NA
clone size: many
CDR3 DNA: TGCGCCAGCAGACCCCAAAGTTTTGACAGCGCCTATGGCTACACCTTC
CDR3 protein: CASRPQSFDSAYGYTF

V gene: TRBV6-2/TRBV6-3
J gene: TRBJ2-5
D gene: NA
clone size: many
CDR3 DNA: TGTGCCAGCAGTTATCAGGGCGGCGGAGAGACCCAGTACTTC
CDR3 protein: CASSYQGGGETQYF

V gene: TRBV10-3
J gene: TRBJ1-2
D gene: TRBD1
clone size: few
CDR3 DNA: TGTGCCATCAGGGATTCCGGGACAGGGAACTATGGCTACACCTTC
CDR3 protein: CAIRDSGTGNYGYTF

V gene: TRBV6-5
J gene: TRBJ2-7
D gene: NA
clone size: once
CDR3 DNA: TGTGCCAGCAGTTCCAGGGGTTTGGGGCCCGAGCAGTACTTC
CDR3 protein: CASSSRGLGPEQYF

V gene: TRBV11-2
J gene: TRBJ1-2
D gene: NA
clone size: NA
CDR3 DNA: TGTGCCGGCAGCCCCGGCAGGGGTTATGGCTACACCTTC
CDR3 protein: CAGSPGRGYGYTF

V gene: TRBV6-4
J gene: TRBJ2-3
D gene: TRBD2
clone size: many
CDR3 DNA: TGTGCCAGCAGTGACTACGCGGGAGTCGGCACAGATACGCAGTATTTT
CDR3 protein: CASSDYAGVGTDTQYF

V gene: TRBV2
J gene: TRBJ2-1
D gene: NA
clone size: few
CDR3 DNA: TGTGCCAGCAGTTCTCCCCTACTAGTTTCCTACAATGAGCAGTTCTTC
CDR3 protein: CASSSPLLVSYNEQFF

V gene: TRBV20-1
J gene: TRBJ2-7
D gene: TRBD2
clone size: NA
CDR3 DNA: TGCAGTGCAACGCCGCTAGCGGGAACTAACTACGAGCAGTACTTC
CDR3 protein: CSATPLAGTNYEQYF

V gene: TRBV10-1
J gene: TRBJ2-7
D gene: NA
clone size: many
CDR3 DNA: TGCGCCAGCAGTGCCGGGTTCCACTACGAGCAGTACTTC
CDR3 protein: CASSAGFHYEQYF

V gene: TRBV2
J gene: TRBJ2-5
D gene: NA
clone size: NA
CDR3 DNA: TGTGCCAGCCCCAAAGGGGACGGTGAGACCCAGTACTTC
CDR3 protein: CASPKGDGETQYF

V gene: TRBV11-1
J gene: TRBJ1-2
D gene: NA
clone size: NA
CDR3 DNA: TGTGCCAGCAGCTTAGAGGGGCCATCCACTAACTATGGCTACACCTTC
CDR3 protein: CASSLEGPSTNYGYTF

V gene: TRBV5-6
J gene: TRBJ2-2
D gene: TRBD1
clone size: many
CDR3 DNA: TGTGCCAGCGACAGGGGGGATACCGGGGAGCTGTTTTTT
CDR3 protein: CASDRGDTGELFF

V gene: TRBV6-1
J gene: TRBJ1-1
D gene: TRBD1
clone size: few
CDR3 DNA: TGTGCCGCGGACAGGGGGATGAACACTGAAGCTTTCTTT
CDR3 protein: CAADRGMNTEAFF

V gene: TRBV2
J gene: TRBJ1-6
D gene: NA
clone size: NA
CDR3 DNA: TGTGCCAGCAGGATTGGGGGGATTCCTAATTCACCCCTCCACTTT
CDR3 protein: CASRIGGIPNSPLHF

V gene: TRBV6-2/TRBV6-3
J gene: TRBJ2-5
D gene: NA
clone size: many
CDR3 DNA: TGTGCCAGCAGCTACCGGTGGCGAGAGACCCAGTACTTC
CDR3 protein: CASSYRWRETQYF